Presented here are 3 T cell receptor beta chains from one specimen sequenced in a study of blood T cell repertoires in COVID-19. The repertoire was sequenced with immunoSEQ multiplex PCR; TCRdb's copy has only in-frame clones and lacks some. The sample yields about 140,000 clones, 84% seen once. The sample comprised PBMCs or T cells enriched from blood (not recorded which). The source of these receptors is a woman aged 45-65 years with acute COVID-19.

This chain uses TRBV5-6 with TRBJ2-1; D ambiguous. The CDR3 sequence is 13 residues long. In germline, CDR1 is SGHDT, CDR2 YYEEEE. V dropped 4 bases and J dropped 12 bases, with 17 bases sitting between them. CDR3 nucleotides: TGTGCCAGCAGCCCCACCTTCGGGTTTGTGCAGTTCTTC. Translating it yields CASSPTFGFVQFF.

The chain is built from TRBV5-5 and TRBJ2-3, with 10 bases identical to TRBD2. This CDR3 region has 16 residues. The germline V gene encodes CDR1 SGHKS and CDR2 YYEKEE (reference sequence). J gave up 2 bases and V 4 bases, and 7 bases lay outside the gene matches. The CDR3 sequence: CASSGTSGTTTDTQYF. CDR3 in DNA: TGTGCCAGCAGCGGAACTAGCGGGACGACCACAGATACGCAGTATTTT.

The CDR3 region has the DNA TGCGCCAGCAGCAAGGGACAGGGGGCAACTAATGAAAAACTGTTTTTT. Protein sequence: CASSKGQGATNEKLFF. The chain recombines TRBV5-1 with TRBJ1-4; TRBD1 matches at 11 bases. The CDR3 is made up of 16 amino acids. Germline lookup yields CDR1 SGHRS and CDR2 YFSETQ. Trimming took 4 bases from V and 0 from J; bases not matched to a gene: 2.